This T cell receptor (beta chain) came from a study of radiotherapy plus CTLA-4 blockade in lung cancer. Study at large: Objective responses occurred in 18% of patients; around 31% had disease control. The study's findings and limits: Tumor-derived TCR clones expanded in blood after radiotherapy plus ipilimumab. Dynamics of early blood T cell clones, together with interferon-beta, were reportedly the best predictors of response.

Using immunoSEQ multiplex PCR, the repertoire was profiled, and TCRdb retains in-frame clones only, with some absent. Altogether around 82,000 clones are present, roughly 79% being singletons, with the ten largest covering roughly 20%. On this clone: The antigen is not known.

V was cut by 8 bases and J by 5 bases, with 17 bases left in between. Germline CDR1 reads MNHEY; CDR2 reads SMNVEV (reference sequence). The CDR3 contains 14 residues. The input for sequencing was peripheral blood, taken from a patient treated with radiotherapy plus ipilimumab. The chain is built from TRBV27 and TRBJ2-3; D may be TRBD2 (7 bases). This TCR derives from a human donor with non-small cell lung cancer whose response to radiotherapy plus ipilimumab could not be evaluated. Some clones in this sample may be carry-over from other donors' samples. CDR3 protein: CASGGGLGVDTQYF. CDR3 nucleotide sequence: TGTGCCAGCGGGGGGGGGCTAGGTGTAGATACGCAGTATTTT.